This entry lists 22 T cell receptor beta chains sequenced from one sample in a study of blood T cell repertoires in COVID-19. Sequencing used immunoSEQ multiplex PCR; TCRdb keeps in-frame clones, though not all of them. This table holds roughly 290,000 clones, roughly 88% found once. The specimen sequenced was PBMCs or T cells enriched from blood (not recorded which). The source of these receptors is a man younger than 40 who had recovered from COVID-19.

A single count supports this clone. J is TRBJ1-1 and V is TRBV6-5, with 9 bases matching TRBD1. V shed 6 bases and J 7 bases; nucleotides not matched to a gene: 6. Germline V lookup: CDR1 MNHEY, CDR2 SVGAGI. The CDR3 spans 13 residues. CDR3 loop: CASRTGGSGEAFF. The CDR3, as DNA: TGTGCCAGCAGGACAGGGGGGTCGGGTGAAGCTTTCTTT.

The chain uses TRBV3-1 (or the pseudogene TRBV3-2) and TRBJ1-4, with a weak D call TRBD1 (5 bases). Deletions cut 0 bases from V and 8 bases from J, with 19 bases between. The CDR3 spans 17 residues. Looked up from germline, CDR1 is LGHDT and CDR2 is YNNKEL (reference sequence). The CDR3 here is CASSQDLVGQGNEKLFF. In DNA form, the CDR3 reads TGTGCCAGCAGCCAAGATCTCGTGGGGCAGGGTAACGAAAAACTGTTTTTT.

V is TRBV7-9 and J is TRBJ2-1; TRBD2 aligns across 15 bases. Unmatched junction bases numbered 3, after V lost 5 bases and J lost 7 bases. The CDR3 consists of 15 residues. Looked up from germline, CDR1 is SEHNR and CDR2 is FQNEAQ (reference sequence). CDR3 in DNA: TGTGCCAGCAGCCGGACTAGCGGGGGGGCAAATGAGCAGTTCTTC. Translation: CASSRTSGGANEQFF. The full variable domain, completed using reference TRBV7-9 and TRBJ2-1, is DTGVSQNPRHKITKRGQNVTFRCDPISEHNRLYWYRQTLGQGPEFLTYFQNEAQLEKSRLLSDRFSAERPKGSFSTLEIQRTEQGDSAMYLCASSRTSGGANEQFFGPGTRLTVL.

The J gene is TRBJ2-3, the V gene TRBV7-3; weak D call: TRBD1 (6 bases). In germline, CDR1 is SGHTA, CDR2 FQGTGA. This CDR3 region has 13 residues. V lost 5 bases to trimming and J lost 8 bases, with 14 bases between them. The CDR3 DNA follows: TGTGCCAGCAGCCCTAACAGGGATGGTACGCAGTATTTT. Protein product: CASSPNRDGTQYF. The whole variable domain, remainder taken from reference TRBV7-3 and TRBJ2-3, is GAGVSQTPSNKVTEKGKYVELRCDPISGHTALYWYRQSLGQGPEFLIYFQGTGAADDSGLPNDRFFAVRPEGSVSTLKIQRTERGDSAVYLCASSPNRDGTQYFGPGTRLTVL.

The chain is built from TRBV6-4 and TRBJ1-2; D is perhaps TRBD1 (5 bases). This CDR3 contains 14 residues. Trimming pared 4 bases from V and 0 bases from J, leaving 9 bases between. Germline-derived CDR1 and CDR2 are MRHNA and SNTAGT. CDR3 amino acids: CASSVTASNYGYTF. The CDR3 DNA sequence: TGTGCCAGCAGTGTGACAGCCTCTAACTATGGCTACACCTTC.

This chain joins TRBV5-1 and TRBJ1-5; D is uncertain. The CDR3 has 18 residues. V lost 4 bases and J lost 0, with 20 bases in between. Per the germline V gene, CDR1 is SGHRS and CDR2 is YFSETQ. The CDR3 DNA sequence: TGCGCCAGCAGCCCCTGGGCCCGAAATATTAATAGCAATCAGCCCCAGCATTTT. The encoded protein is CASSPWARNINSNQPQHF.

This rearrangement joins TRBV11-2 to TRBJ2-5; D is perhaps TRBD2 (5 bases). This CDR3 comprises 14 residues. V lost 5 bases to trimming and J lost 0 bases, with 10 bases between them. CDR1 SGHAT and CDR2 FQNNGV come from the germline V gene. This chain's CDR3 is CASSPRANQETQYF. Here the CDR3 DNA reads TGTGCCAGCAGCCCGCGGGCTAACCAAGAGACCCAGTACTTC.

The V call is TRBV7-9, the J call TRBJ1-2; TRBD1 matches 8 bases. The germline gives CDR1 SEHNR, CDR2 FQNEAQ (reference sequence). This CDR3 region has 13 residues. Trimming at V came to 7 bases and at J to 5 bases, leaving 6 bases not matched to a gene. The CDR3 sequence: CASTAGGVYGYTF. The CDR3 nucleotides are TGTGCCAGCACGGCAGGGGGCGTATATGGCTACACCTTC.

The CDR3 sequence is CASRGQVSGNTIYF. The CDR3 DNA reads as TGTGCCAGCAGGGGACAGGTCTCTGGAAACACCATATATTTT. The chain recombines TRBV2 with TRBJ1-3, with TRBD1 identical over 8 bases. Germline lookup yields CDR1 SNHLY and CDR2 FYNNEI. This CDR3 is 14 amino acids long. V lost 6 bases, J lost 0 bases, and 1 base stayed unmatched.

CDR3 amino acids: CASSLQSFSFQETQYF. The CDR3 DNA sequence: TGTGCCAGCAGCTTACAGAGTTTCTCCTTCCAAGAGACCCAGTACTTC. This chain links TRBV5-6 with TRBJ2-5; D gene ambiguous. With 2 bases removed from V and 1 base from J, the gap between germline ends came to 15 bases. The CDR3 consists of 16 residues. Per the germline V gene, CDR1 is SGHDT and CDR2 is YYEEEE.

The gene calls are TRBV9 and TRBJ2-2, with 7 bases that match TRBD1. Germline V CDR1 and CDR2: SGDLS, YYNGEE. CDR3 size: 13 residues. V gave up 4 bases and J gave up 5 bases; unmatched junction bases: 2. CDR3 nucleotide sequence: TGTGCCAGCAGCATACAGGGGACCGGGGAGCTGTTTTTT. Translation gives CASSIQGTGELFF. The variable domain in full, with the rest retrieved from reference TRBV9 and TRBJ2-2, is DSGVTQTPKHLITATGQRVTLRCSPRSGDLSVYWYQQSLDQGLQFLIQYYNGEERAKGNILERFSAQQFPDLHSELNLSSLELGDSALYFCASSIQGTGELFFGEGSRLTVL.

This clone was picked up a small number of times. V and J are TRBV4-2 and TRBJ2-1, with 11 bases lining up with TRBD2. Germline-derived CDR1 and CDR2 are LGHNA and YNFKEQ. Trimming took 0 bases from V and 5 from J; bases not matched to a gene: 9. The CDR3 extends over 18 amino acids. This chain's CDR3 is CASSQDWALAGEHNEQFF. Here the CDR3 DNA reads TGTGCCAGCAGCCAAGATTGGGCACTAGCGGGGGAGCACAATGAGCAGTTCTTC.

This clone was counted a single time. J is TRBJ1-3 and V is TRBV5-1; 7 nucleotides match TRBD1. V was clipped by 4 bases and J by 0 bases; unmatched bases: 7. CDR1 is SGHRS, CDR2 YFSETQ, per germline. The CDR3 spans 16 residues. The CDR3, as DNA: TGCGCCAGCAGCGAGGGACAGCCAACCTCTGGAAACACCATATATTTT. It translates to CASSEGQPTSGNTIYF. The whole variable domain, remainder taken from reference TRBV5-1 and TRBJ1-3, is KAGVTQTPRYLIKTRGQQVTLSCSPISGHRSVSWYQQTPGQGLQFLFEYFSETQRNKGNFPGRFSGRQFSNSRSEMNVSTLELGDSALYLCASSEGQPTSGNTIYFGEGSWLTVV.

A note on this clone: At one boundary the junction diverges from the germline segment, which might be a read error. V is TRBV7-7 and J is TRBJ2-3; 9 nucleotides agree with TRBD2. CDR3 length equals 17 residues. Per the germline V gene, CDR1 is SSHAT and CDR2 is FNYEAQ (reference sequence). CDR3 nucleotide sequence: TGTGCTAGCAGTGCGGGCAGCGGGGGGCCGAGCACAGATACGCAGTATTTT. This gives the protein CASSAGSGGPSTDTQYF.

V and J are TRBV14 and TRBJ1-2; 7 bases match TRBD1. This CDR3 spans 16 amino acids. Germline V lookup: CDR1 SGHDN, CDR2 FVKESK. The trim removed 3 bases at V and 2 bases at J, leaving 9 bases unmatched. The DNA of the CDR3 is TGTGCCAGCAGCCACTTTAAGGGACAGATAAACTATGGCTACACCTTC. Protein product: CASSHFKGQINYGYTF.

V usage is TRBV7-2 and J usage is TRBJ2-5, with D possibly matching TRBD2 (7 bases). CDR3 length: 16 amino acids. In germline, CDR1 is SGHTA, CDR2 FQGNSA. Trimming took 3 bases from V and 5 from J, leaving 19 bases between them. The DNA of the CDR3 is TGTGCCAGCAGCTTCTACACAGGGAGGGTCGTCGAGACCCAGTACTTC. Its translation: CASSFYTGRVVETQYF.

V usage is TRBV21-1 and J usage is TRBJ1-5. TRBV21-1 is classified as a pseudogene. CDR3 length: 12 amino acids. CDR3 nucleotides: TGTGCCAGCACCTATTCCGATCAGCCCCAGCATTTT. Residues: CASTYSDQPQHF.

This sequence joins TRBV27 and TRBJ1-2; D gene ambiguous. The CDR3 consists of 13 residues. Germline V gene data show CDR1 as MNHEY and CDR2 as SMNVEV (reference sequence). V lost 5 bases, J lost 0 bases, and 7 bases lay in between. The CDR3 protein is CASSPIANYGYTF. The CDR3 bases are TGTGCCAGCAGTCCGATAGCTAACTATGGCTACACCTTC.

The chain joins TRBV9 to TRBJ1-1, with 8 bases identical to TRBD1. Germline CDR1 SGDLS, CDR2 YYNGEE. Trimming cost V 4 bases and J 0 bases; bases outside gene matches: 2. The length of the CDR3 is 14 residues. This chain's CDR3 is CASSQGALNTEAFF. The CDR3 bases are TGTGCCAGCAGCCAGGGGGCATTGAACACTGAAGCTTTCTTT.

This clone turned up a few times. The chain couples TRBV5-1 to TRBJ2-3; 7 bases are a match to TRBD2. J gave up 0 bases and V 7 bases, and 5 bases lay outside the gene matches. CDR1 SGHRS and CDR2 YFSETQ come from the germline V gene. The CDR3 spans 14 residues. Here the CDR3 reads CASLRGGSTDTQYF. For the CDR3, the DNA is TGCGCCAGCCTGCGCGGGGGTAGCACAGATACGCAGTATTTT.

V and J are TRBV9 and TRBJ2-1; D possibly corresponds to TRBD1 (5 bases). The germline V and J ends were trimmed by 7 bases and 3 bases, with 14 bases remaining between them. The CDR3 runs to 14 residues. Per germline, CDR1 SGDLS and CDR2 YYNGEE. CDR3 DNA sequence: TGTGCCAGCGGACGGGCAGACAGCTACAATGAGCAGTTCTTC. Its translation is CASGRADSYNEQFF. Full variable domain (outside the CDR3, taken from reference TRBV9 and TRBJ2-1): DSGVTQTPKHLITATGQRVTLRCSPRSGDLSVYWYQQSLDQGLQFLIQYYNGEERAKGNILERFSAQQFPDLHSELNLSSLELGDSALYFCASGRADSYNEQFFGPGTRLTVL.

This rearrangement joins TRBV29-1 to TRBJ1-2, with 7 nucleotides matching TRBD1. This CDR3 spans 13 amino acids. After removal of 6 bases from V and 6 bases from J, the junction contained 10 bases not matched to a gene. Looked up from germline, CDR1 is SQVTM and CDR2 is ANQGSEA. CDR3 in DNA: TGCAGCGTCTTACAGGGGTCTAGTAATGGCTACACCTTC. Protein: CSVLQGSSNGYTF.